In its sample, the clone carrying this T cell receptor beta chain was seen once. Mismatch with germline at one junction end may stem from a read error. This sample is drawn from a study of CD8 T cells in Susac syndrome. Germline V gene data show CDR1 as SGHAT and CDR2 as FQNNGV. This CDR3 comprises 16 residues. The control group consisted of healthy donors matched for age and sex. The RNA input was about 0.5 to 1 ug, and it was reverse transcribed with random hexamers. A multiplex approach, immunoSEQ multiplex PCR, amplified TCR beta CDR3 across 54 Vbeta and 13 Jbeta. TCRdb independently ran MiXCR on the immunoSEQ multiplex PCR reads; one entry per CDR3 protein. The table records about 140,000 distinct CDR3 sequences, approximately 94% of them present only once.

The genes are TRBV11-2 and TRBJ2-1; TRBD2 matches at 9 bases. The sequencing sample was made of CD4+ T cells from PBMCs. The receptor was derived from a human donor in good health. CDR3 nucleotide sequence: TGTGCCACCGAGTCGCTAGCGGGGACCTCCGACAATGAGCAGTTCTTC. Protein sequence: CATESLAGTSDNEQFF.